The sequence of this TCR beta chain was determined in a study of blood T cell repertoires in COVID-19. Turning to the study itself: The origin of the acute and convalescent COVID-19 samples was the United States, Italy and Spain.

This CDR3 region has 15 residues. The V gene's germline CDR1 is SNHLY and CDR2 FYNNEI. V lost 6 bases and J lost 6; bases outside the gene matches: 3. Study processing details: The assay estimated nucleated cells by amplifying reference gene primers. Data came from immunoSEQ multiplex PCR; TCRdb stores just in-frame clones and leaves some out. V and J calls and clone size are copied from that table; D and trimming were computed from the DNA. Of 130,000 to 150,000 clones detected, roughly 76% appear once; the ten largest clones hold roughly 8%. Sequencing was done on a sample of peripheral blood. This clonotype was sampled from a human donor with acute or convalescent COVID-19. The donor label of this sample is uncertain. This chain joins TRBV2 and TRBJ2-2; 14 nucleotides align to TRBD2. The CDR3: CASRPGLAGAGELFF. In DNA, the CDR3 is TGTGCCAGCAGGCCGGGACTAGCGGGGGCCGGGGAGCTGTTTTTT.